This TCR beta chain was profiled in a study of shared clonotypes between healthy human individuals. Looked up from germline, CDR1 is SQVTM and CDR2 is ANQGSEA. The V end lost 3 bases, the J end lost 4 bases, and 7 bases lay between the germline ends. CDR3 length: 11 amino acids. Here immunoSEQ multiplex PCR was the method, and the copy in TCRdb shows in-frame clones only, minus some. The sample shows about 1,500,000 clones, roughly 96% of them seen only once. The V and J genes are TRBV29-1 and TRBJ2-7; D may be TRBD1 (6 bases). The clonotype was recovered from a young man in good health. Source material: naive CD4+ T cells sorted from blood. This sample's subset: CD45RA+ positively selected. The CDR3 here is CSVEDRYEQYF. The CDR3, as DNA: TGCAGCGTTGAGGACAGATACGAGCAGTACTTC.